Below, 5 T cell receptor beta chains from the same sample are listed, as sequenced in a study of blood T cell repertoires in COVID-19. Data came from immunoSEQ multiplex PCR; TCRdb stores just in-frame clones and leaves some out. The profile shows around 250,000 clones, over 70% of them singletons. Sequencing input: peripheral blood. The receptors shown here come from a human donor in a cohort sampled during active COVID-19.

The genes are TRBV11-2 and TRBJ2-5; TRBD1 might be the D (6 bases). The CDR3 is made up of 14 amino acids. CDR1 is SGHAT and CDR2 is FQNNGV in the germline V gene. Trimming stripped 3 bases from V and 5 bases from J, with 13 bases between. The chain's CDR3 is CASSLTGPRETQYF. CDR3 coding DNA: TGTGCCAGCAGCTTGACAGGCCCCCGGGAGACCCAGTACTTC. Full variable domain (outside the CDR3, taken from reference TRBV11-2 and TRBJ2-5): EAGVAQSPRYKIIEKRQSVAFWCNPISGHATLYWYQQILGQGPKLLIQFQNNGVVDDSQLPKDRFSAERLKGVDSTLKIQPAKLEDSAVYLCASSLTGPRETQYFGPGTRLLVL.

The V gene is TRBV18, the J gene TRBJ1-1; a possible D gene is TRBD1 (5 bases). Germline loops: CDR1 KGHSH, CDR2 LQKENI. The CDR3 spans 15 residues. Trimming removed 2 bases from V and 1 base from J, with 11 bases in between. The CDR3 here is CASSPRIDRNTEAFF. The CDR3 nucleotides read TGTGCCAGCTCACCAAGGATCGACAGGAACACTGAAGCTTTCTTT. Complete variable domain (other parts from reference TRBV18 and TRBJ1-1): NAGVMQNPRHLVRRRGQEARLRCSPMKGHSHVYWYRQLPEEGLKFMVYLQKENIIDESGMPKERFSAEFPKEGPSILRIQQVVRGDSAAYFCASSPRIDRNTEAFFGQGTRLTVV.

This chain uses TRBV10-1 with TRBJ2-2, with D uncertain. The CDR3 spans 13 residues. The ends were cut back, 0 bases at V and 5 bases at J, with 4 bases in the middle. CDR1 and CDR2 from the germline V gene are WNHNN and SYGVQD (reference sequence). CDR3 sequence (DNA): TGCGCCAGCAGTGAGTCCCGTACCGGGGAGCTGTTTTTT. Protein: CASSESRTGELFF.

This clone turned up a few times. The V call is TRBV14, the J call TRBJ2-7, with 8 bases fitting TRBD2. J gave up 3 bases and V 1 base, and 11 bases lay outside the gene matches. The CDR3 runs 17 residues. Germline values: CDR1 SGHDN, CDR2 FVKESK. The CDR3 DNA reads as TGTGCCAGCAGCCAAGCCGGGAGGGCCGTGCAGCGCTACGAGCAGTACTTC. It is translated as CASSQAGRAVQRYEQYF.

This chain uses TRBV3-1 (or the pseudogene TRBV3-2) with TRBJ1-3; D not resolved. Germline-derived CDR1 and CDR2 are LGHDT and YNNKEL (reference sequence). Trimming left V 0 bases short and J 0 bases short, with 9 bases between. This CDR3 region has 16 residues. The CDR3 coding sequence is TGTGCCAGCAGCCAAGATGCGGCTGACTCTGGAAACACCATATATTTT. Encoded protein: CASSQDAADSGNTIYF.